This TCR beta chain was profiled in a study of OX40 agonist ivuxolimab in advanced cancers. Study-level information: Hepatocellular carcinoma, melanoma, renal cell or head and neck cancer affected the dose-escalation patients. Patients were roughly 83% male with ages roughly 23 to 90, mean around 61.

Overall study results and limits: The study found that CD8+ T cells averaged more expanded clones than CD4+.

The CDR3 is 14 residues long. V shed 1 base and J shed 4 bases, with 10 bases lying between them. The germline gives CDR1 LNHDA, CDR2 SQIVND (reference sequence). Using immunoSEQ multiplex PCR, the repertoire was profiled, and TCRdb retains in-frame clones only, with some absent. The table has roughly 79,000 clones, less than 95% seen once. Enrollment shut out patients with autoimmune disease history or systemic immunosuppression. Notes on this clone: The antigen remains undetermined.

The starting material was CD4+ or CD8+ T cells sorted from blood, obtained in a trial of the OX40 agonist ivuxolimab. The source is an adult with an advanced solid tumor such as melanoma, head and neck, liver or kidney cancer. The chain links TRBV19 to TRBJ1-2, with unresolved D. Here the CDR3 DNA reads TGTGCCAGTAGTATAGTAATTCTTCCCTATGGCTACACCTTC. It codes for CASSIVILPYGYTF.